The rows below give T cell receptor beta chains drawn from one sample of a study of T cells in Graves' hyperthyroidism and ophthalmopathy. In TCRdb, the multiplex PCR reads were re-called with MiXCR into one record per CDR3 protein. The table lists approximately 490,000 distinct CDR3 sequences, under 25% of them singletons. The specimen was blood. These receptors originate from a woman aged 70 to 79 with Graves' ophthalmopathy. The conserved cysteine and the conserved F or W are not part of the CDR3 here. A D gene is named only where the DNA matches it firmly.

>-|TRBJ1-1|TRBV27
ASSLSGSGEAF
>-|TRBJ2-1|TRBV7-2
ASSKYNNEQF
>TRBD1|TRBJ1-1|TRBV4-3
ASSQRFDRAYTEAF
>TRBD2|TRBJ2-2|TRBV6-2/TRBV6-3
ASSYQGLLAGGHTGELF
>TRBD1|TRBJ2-5|TRBV29-1
SVATTGVQETQY
>-|TRBJ2-5|TRBV7-8
ASSLAPRGALGTQY
>-|TRBJ1-4|TRBV10-3
AIKDSGSEKLF
>TRBD1|TRBJ2-3|TRBV18
ASSPLGQGMSDTQY
>TRBD1|TRBJ1-3|TRBV28
ASSPSDRVSGNTIY
>-|TRBJ1-1|TRBV28
ASRLVLGRTEAF
>TRBD2|TRBJ2-3|TRBV29-1
SVSQREGRDTQY
>TRBD1|TRBJ1-2|TRBV6-2/TRBV6-3
ASSYDRGNGYT
>-|TRBJ2-2|TRBV7-3
ASSKTSNTGELF
>TRBD2|TRBJ2-5|TRBV28
ASSFSLAGVTQY
>TRBD2|TRBJ2-1|TRBV12-3/TRBV12-4
ASSLTGLEGYNEQF
>-|TRBJ1-2|TRBV13
ASRWLTGGYT
>-|TRBJ2-7|TRBV3-1
ASSQGRGPYEQY
>TRBD2|TRBJ2-1|TRBV5-4
ASSLWSGLAGGDEQF
>-|TRBJ1-5|TRBV11-1
ASSLGSGAGQPQH
>-|TRBJ2-1|TRBV28
ASSLSPRAGHNEQF
>-|TRBJ1-2|TRBV7-2
ASSLGWGAGGYT
>-|TRBJ2-7|TRBV9
ASSVATGDYEQY
>TRBD1|TRBJ1-3|TRBV30
AWSMTGVGNTIY
>TRBD1|TRBJ1-2|TRBV30
AGDRVGYGYT
>-|TRBJ1-2|TRBV12-3/TRBV12-4
ASSLINTGFT
>-|TRBJ1-5|TRBV30
AWNQGGQPQH